Only a few counts were recorded for the clone carrying this T cell receptor (beta chain). The sample originates from a study of OX40 agonist ivuxolimab in advanced cancers. Data came from immunoSEQ multiplex PCR; TCRdb stores just in-frame clones and leaves some out. The data show more than 45,000 clones, around 82% seen once. The origin of this receptor is an adult with an advanced solid tumor such as melanoma, head and neck, liver or kidney cancer. Here the sequenced sample was CD4+ or CD8+ T cells sorted from blood, taken in a trial of the OX40 agonist ivuxolimab.

The CDR3 here is CASSFLDVNSPLHF. CDR3 DNA sequence: TGTGCCAGCAGTTTCTTAGATGTTAATTCACCCCTCCACTTT. The rearrangement uses TRBV28 and TRBJ1-6; D gene unclear. The germline V gene has CDR1 MDHEN and CDR2 SYDVKM. CDR3 length equals 14 residues. Between the trimmed V and J ends, which lost 3 bases and 6 bases, there was a span of 9 bases.